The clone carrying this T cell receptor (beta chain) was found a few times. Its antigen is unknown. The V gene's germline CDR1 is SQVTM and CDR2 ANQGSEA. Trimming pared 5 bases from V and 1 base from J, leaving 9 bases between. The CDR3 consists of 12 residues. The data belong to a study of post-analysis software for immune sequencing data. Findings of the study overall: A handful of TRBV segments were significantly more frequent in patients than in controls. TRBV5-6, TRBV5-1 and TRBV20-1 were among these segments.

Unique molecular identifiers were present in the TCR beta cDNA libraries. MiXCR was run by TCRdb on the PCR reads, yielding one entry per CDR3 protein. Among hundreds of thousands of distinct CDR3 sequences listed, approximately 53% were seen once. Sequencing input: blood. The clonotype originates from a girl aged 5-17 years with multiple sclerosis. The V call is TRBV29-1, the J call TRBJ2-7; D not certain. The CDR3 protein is CSVRTSSYEQYF. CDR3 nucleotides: TGCAGCGTTCGGACGTCGTCCTACGAGCAGTACTTC.